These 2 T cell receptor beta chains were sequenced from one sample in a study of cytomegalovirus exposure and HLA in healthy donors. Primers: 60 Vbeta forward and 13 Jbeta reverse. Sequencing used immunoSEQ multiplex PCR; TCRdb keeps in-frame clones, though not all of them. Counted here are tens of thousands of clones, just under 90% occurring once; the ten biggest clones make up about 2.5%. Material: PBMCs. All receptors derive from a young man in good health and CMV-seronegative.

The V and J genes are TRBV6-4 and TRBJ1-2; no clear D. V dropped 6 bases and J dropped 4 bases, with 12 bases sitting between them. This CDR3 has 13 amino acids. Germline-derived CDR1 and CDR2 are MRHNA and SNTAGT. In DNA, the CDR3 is TGTGCCAGCAGACCAGACAACGCCTATGGCTACACCTTC. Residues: CASRPDNAYGYTF.

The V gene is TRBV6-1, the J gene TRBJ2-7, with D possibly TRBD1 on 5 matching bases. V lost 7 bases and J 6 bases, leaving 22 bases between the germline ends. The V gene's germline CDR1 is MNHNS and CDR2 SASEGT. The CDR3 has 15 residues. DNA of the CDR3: TGTGCCAGCAATTCTCAGGGTTTAATTGTGGCCGAGCAGTACTTC. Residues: CASNSQGLIVAEQYF.